This T cell receptor beta chain came from a study of T cell changes during pregnancy in multiple sclerosis. Only in-frame clones appear in the TCRdb table, and some are missing; sequencing was by immunoSEQ multiplex PCR. In the table there are 55,000 to 70,000 clones, 75% to 90% of which are singletons. The CDR3 contains 14 residues. V was pared by 0 bases and J by 6 bases, with 5 bases of the junction left unmatched. Germline assignment: CDR1 SGHRS and CDR2 YFSETQ. This chain joins TRBV5-1 and TRBJ2-7, with TRBD2 matching 8 bases. The sample consisted of peripheral blood, taken after pregnancy. The TCR sequence derives from a female donor with multiple sclerosis, enrolled in a pregnancy study. Here the CDR3 DNA reads TGCGCCAGCAGCTTGGACGGGGGGGCTGGCGAGCAGTACTTC. As protein: CASSLDGGAGEQYF.